The clone carrying this T cell receptor beta chain has only one observation. PCR employed 60 Vbeta and 13 Jbeta primers. Here immunoSEQ multiplex PCR was the method, and the copy in TCRdb shows in-frame clones only, minus some. Among approximately 190,000 clones listed, 80% were seen once. The source of the sample is a study of cytomegalovirus exposure and HLA in healthy donors. CDR1 and CDR2 from the germline V gene are SNHLY and FYNNEI. J was trimmed by 5 bases and V by 4 bases; bases with no gene match: 14. The CDR3 totals 16 residues. The J gene is TRBJ2-7, the V gene TRBV2, with TRBD1 matching 7 bases. This sequence originates from a man between 40 and 49 years old in good health and CMV-seropositive. The specimen sequenced was PBMCs. CDR3 amino acids: CASSGRGMGQIHEQYF. CDR3 bases: TGTGCCAGCAGTGGAAGGGGTATGGGACAGATCCACGAGCAGTACTTC.